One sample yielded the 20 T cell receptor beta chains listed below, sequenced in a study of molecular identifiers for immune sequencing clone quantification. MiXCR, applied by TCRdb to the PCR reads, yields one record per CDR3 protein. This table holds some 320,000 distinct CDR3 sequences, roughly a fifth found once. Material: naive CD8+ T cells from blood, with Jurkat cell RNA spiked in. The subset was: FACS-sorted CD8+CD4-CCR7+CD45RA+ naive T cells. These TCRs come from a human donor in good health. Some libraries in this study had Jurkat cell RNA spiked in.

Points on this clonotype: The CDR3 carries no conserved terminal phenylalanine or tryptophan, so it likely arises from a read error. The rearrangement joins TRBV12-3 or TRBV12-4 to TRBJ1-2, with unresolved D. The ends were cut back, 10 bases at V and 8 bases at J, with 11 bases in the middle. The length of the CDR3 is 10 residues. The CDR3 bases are TGTGCCACCAGAGAGTTGGGCTACACCCTC. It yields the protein CATRELGYTL.

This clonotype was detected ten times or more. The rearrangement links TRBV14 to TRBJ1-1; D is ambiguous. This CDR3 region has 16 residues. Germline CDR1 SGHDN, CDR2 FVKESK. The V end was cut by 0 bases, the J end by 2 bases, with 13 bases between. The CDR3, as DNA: TGTGCCAGCAGCCAAGAGAAGGGATGGGAAAACACTGAAGCTTTCTTT. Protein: CASSQEKGWENTEAFF.

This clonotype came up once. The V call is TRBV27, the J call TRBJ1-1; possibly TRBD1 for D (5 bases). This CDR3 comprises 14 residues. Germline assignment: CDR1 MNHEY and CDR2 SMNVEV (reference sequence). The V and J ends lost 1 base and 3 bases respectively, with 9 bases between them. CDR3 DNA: TGTGCCAGCAGTTTATTGAGGGGTTACACTGAAGCTTTCTTT. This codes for CASSLLRGYTEAFF.

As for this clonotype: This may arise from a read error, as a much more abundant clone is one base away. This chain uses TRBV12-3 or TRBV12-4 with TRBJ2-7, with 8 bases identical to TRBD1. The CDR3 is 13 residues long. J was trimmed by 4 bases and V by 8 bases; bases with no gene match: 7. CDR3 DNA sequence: TGTGCCAGCGGCTCGACAGGGGCGTACGAGCAGTACTTC. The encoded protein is CASGSTGAYEQYF.

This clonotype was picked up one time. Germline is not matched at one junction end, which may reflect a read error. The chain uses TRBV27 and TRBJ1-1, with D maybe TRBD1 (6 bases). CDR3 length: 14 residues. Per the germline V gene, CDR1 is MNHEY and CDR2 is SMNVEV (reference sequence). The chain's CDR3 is CANSLGQMNTEAFF. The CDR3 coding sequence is TGTGCCAACAGTTTAGGACAGATGAACACTGAAGCTTTCTTT.

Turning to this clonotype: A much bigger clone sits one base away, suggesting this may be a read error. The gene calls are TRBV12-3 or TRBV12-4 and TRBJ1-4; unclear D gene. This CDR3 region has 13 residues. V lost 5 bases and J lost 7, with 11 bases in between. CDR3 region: CASSPPWGEKLFF. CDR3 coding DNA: TGTGCCAGCAGTCCCCCCTGGGGTGAAAAACTGTTTTTT.

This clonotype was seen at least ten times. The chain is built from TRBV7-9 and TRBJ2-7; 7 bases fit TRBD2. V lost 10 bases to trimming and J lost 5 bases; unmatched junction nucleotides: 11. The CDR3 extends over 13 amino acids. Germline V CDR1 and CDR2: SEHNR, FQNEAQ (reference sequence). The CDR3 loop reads CATNGRELDEQYF. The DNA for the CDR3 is TGTGCCACGAATGGGCGGGAGTTAGACGAGCAGTACTTC.

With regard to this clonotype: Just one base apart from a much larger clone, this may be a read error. CDR3 sequence: CASSQRDTSYGHTF. CDR3 bases: TGCGCCAGCAGCCAACGGGACACGAGCTATGGCCACACCTTC. The chain carries TRBV4-3 and TRBJ1-2, with a possible D match to TRBD1 (6 bases). Germline CDR1 is LGHNA and CDR2 is YSLEER. The CDR3 is made up of 14 amino acids.

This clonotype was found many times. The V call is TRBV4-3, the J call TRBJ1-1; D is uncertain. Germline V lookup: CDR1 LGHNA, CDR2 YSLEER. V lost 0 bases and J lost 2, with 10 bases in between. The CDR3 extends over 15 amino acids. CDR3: CASSQDFTGNTEAFF. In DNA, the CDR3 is TGCGCCAGCAGCCAAGATTTCACGGGCAACACTGAAGCTTTCTTT.

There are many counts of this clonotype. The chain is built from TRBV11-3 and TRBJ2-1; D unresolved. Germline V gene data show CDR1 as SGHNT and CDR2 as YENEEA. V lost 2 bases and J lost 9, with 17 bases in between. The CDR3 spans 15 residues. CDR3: CASSLIQRPPREQFF. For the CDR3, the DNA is TGTGCCAGCAGCTTAATTCAGCGTCCCCCCCGTGAGCAGTTCTTC. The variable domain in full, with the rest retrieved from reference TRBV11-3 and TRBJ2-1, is EAGVVQSPRYKIIEKKQPVAFWCNPISGHNTLYWYLQNLGQGPELLIRYENEEAVDDSQLPKDRFSAERLKGVDSTLKIQPAELGDSAVYLCASSLIQRPPREQFFGPGTRLTVL.

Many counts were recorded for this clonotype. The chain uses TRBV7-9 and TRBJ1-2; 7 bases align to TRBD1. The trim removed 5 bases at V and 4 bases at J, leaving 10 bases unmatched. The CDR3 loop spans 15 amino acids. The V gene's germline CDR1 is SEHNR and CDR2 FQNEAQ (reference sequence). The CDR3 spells CASSPGGTVFYGYTF. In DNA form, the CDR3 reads TGTGCCAGCAGCCCAGGCGGGACAGTATTCTATGGCTACACCTTC.

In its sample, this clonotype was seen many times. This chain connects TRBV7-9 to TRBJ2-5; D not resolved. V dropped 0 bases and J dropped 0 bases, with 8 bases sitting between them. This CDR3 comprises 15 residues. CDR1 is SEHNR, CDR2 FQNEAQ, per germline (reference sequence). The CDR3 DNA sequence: TGTGCCAGCAGCTTAGCGCTGTCAGACCAAGAGACCCAGTACTTC. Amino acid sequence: CASSLALSDQETQYF.

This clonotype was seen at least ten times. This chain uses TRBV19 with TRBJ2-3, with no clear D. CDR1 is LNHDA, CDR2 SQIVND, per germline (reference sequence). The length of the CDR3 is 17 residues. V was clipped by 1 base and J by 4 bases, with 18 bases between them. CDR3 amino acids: CASSIGQVIYRADTQYF. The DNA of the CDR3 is TGTGCCAGTAGTATAGGGCAGGTCATATATCGGGCAGATACGCAGTATTTT.

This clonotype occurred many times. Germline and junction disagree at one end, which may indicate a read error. CDR3 DNA: TGTGCCAGCAGATTAGAGGGGGACCCTTTCTTT. This translates into CASRLEGDPFF. J is TRBJ1-1 and V is TRBV7-9, with D possibly being TRBD1 (6 bases). This CDR3 comprises 11 residues. Per the germline V gene, CDR1 is SEHNR and CDR2 is FQNEAQ (reference sequence).

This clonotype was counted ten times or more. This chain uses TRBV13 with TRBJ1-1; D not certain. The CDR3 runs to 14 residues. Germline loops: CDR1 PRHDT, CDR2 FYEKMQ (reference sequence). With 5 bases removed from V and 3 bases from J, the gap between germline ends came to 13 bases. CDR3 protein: CASSTQAGYTEAFF. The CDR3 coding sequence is TGTGCCAGCAGCACGCAGGCGGGTTACACTGAAGCTTTCTTT.

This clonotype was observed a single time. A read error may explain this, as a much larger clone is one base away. This chain's CDR3 is CASSPGPGAEQYF. CDR3 sequence (DNA): TGTGCCAGCAGCCCAGGACCAGGGGCTGAGCAGTACTTC. This rearrangement joins TRBV7-6 to TRBJ2-7; maybe TRBD1 (6 bases). This CDR3 contains 13 residues. Germline CDR1 and CDR2: SGHVS and FNYEAQ. V was clipped by 5 bases and J by 7 bases, with 15 bases between them.

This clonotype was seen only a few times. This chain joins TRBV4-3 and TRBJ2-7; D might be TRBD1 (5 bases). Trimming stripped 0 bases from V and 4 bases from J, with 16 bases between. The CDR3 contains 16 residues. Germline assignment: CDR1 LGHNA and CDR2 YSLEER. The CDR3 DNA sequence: TGCGCCAGCAGCCAAGATCGATGGGGCCGTTTGTACGAGCAGTACTTC. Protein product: CASSQDRWGRLYEQYF.

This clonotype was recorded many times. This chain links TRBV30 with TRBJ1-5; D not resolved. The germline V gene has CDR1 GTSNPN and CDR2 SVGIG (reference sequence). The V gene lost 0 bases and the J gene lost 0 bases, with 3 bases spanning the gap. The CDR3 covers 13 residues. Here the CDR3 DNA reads TGTGCCTGGAGTGTGTATAGCAATCAGCCCCAGCATTTT. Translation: CAWSVYSNQPQHF.

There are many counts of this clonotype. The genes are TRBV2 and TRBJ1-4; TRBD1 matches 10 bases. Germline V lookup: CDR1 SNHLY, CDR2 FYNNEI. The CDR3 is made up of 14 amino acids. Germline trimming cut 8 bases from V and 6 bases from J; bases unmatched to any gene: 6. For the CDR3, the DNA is TGTGCCAGCCGCCCGGGACAGGGGTATGAAAAACTGTTTTTT. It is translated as CASRPGQGYEKLFF. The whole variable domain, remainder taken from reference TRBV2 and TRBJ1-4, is EPEVTQTPSHQVTQMGQEVILRCVPISNHLYFYWYRQILGQKVEFLVSFYNNEISEKSEIFDDQFSVERPDGSNFTLKIRSTKLEDSAMYFCASRPGQGYEKLFFGSGTQLSVL.

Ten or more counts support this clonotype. In DNA, the CDR3 is TGTGCCAGCAGCCTTGTAACAGGGGACCAAGAGACCCAGTACTTC. The encoded protein is CASSLVTGDQETQYF. This rearrangement joins TRBV3-1 to TRBJ2-5; 7 bases match TRBD1. There are 15 residues in the CDR3. Trimming cost V 4 bases and J 0 bases; bases outside gene matches: 5. Germline loops: CDR1 LGHDT, CDR2 YNNKEL (reference sequence).